This TCR beta chain is drawn from a study of glioma-infiltrating T cells. The CDR3 is 16 residues long. Germline V gives CDR1 SGHRS, CDR2 YFSETQ. V was clipped by 4 bases and J by 4 bases; unmatched bases: 7. Amplification of TCR alpha and beta CDR3 regions from RNA used iRepertoire nested multiplex PCR. Each CDR3 protein gets one entry after TCRdb re-called the multiplex PCR reads with MiXCR. Here the sample spans under 200,000 distinct CDR3 sequences, more than 25% being singletons. This clonotype was picked up a small number of times. The V gene is TRBV5-1, the J gene TRBJ2-2; TRBD2 matches at 10 bases. The material sequenced was glioma tissue, nonneoplastic brain tissue, or PBMCs (not recorded which). The TCR originated in a human donor with low-grade glioma or glioblastoma, undergoing nonglioma brain surgery, or in good health (not recorded which). CDR3: CASSPLAGVGTGELFF. The DNA of the CDR3 is TGCGCCAGCAGCCCCCTAGCGGGAGTGGGCACCGGGGAGCTGTTTTTT.